A selection of T cell receptor beta chains follows, all from one sample in a study of T cell repertoires in cytomegalovirus infection. MiXCR, applied by TCRdb to the reads, yields one record per CDR3 protein. The repertoire holds approximately 730,000 distinct CDR3 sequences, with 25% to 35% as singletons. Their antigen targets remain unknown. The sample was cultured CD8+ T cells from PBMCs, taken from culture after CMV antigen stimulation. The receptors stem from a human donor in good health (CMV status not recorded). Some clones in this sample may be carry-over from other donors' samples. Both conserved end residues are part of each CDR3. The D gene is left open where the match is weak. Part of the rows lack a size; the others show once, few, many or a class for expanded clones.

.,.,TRBJ2-7,TRBV6-1,TGTGCCAGCAGTGAAGTGGGACTGGGGAGAGAGCAGTACTTC,CASSEVGLGREQYF
once,TRBD1,TRBJ2-3,TRBV9,TGTGCCAGCAGCGCCACCCCAGGGGGCGGCACAGATACGCAGTATTTT,CASSATPGGGTDTQYF
.,.,TRBJ1-1,TRBV5-4,TGTGCCAGCAGCTTATCCCCCACTGAAGCTTTCTTT,CASSLSPTEAFF
.,.,TRBJ1-1,TRBV20-1,TGCAGTGCTAGTGGGACCCAGAACACTGAAGCTTTCTTT,CSASGTQNTEAFF
.,.,TRBJ2-5,TRBV7-6,TGTGCCAGCAGCTTAGAATCCAGCGGCCATGAGACCCAGTACTTC,CASSLESSGHETQYF
many,.,TRBJ2-1,TRBV7-6,TGTGCCAGCAGCTTAGCGGGGCGGGGAGTCACCTACAATGAGCAGTTCTTC,CASSLAGRGVTYNEQFF
many,TRBD1,TRBJ2-5,TRBV28,TGTGCCAGCAGTGTTGGACAGGGGGGGACCCAGTACTTC,CASSVGQGGTQYF
few,.,TRBJ1-3,TRBV6-8,TGTGCCAGCAGTTACAACGGGGGGACTTCTGGAAACACCATATATTTT,CASSYNGGTSGNTIYF
few,.,TRBJ1-4,TRBV4-3,TGCGCCAGCAGCCAAGATGCCTCTGTGGGCCGTACCAGGGCCGTTGCAACTAATGAAAAACTGTTTTTT,CASSQDASVGRTRAVATNEKLFF
.,.,TRBJ1-1,TRBV16,TGTGCCAGCAGCCAATCGAATGTGAACACTGAAGCTTTCTTT,CASSQSNVNTEAFF
many,.,TRBJ2-3,TRBV7-9,TGTGCCAGCAGCCCCGGGTGGGATTATACGCAGTATTTT,CASSPGWDYTQYF
.,.,TRBJ2-3,TRBV7-8,TGTGCCAGCAGCACAACCGACCTTGGCCCGGCTAGCACAGATACGCAGTATTTT,CASSTTDLGPASTDTQYF
.,.,TRBJ2-2,TRBV6-6,TGTGCCAGCAGTTACTCGAGAGGGGATGGCGGGGAGCTGTTTTTT,CASSYSRGDGGELFF
many,.,TRBJ2-2,TRBV7-2,TGTGCCGCACCCCGGACAGGGAGGGGGACCGGGGAGCTGTTTTTT,CAAPRTGRGTGELFF
.,.,TRBJ1-1,TRBV15,TGTGCCACCAGCAGTTCAGGAGTCGGGTTCACTGAAGCTTTCTTT,CATSSSGVGFTEAFF
few,TRBD1,TRBJ2-3,TRBV6-5,TGTGCCAGCAGTTACCCGGGACAGGGATCCGATACGCAGTATTTT,CASSYPGQGSDTQYF
few,TRBD1,TRBJ1-2,TRBV29-1,TGCAGCGTTGGAGCAGGGACAGGCCTCTTTGGCTACACCTTC,CSVGAGTGLFGYTF
.,TRBD1,TRBJ1-2,TRBV4-1,TGCGCCAGCAGCCGACCGGGACAGGGGAATTTAGGCTACACCTTC,CASSRPGQGNLGYTF
few,TRBD1,TRBJ2-2,TRBV5-4,TGTGCCAGCAGCTTGGATCCGGGACAGCTGAACACCGGGGAGCTGTTTTTT,CASSLDPGQLNTGELFF
many,.,TRBJ2-1,TRBV6-2/TRBV6-3,TGTGCCAGCAGTTACCTGGCAGGGCATGAGCAGTTCTTC,CASSYLAGHEQFF
few,TRBD1,TRBJ1-4,TRBV7-9,TGTGCCAGCAGCTTAGCGCTCGGACAGGGATTGTTTTTT,CASSLALGQGLFF
.,.,TRBJ1-1,TRBV7-9,TGTGCCAGCAGCTACGAAGCTTTCTTT,CASSYEAFF
.,.,TRBJ1-1,TRBV11-2,TGTGCCAGCAGCTTAGGCGTTTACTTGAACACTGAAGCTTTCTTT,CASSLGVYLNTEAFF
.,.,TRBJ2-1,TRBV6-5,TGTGCCAGCAGTTTGTTTTCTAGCTTTCTCTACAATGAGCAGTTCTTC,CASSLFSSFLYNEQFF
.,.,TRBJ1-2,TRBV27,TGTGCCAGCAGTTTATCTTTGGGTAACTATGGCTACACCTTC,CASSLSLGNYGYTF
few,TRBD2,TRBJ2-7,TRBV27,TGTGCCAGCAGTTTCGGGACTAGCGGGGGCGAGCAGTACTTC,CASSFGTSGGEQYF
few,TRBD2,TRBJ2-5,TRBV6-1,TGTGCCAGCAGTGAGTTAGCGGGTCTACAAGAGACCCAGTACTTC,CASSELAGLQETQYF
few,.,TRBJ2-2,TRBV18,TGTGCCAGCTCACCAGCTCAGCGGAACACCGGGGAGCTGTTTTTT,CASSPAQRNTGELFF
.,.,TRBJ2-5,TRBV20-1,TGCAGTGCTAGAGATCTCTGGGGGGCCCAAGAGACCCAGTACTTC,CSARDLWGAQETQYF
many,TRBD2,TRBJ2-3,TRBV7-9,TGTGCCAGCAGCTCACTTCTAGCGGGGGAGCCAGATACGCAGTATTTT,CASSSLLAGEPDTQYF
.,TRBD1,TRBJ1-5,TRBV19,TGTGCCAGTTACAGGGGTGGCAATCAGCCCCAGCATTTT,CASYRGGNQPQHF
.,.,TRBJ2-5,TRBV7-3,TGTGCCAGCAGCTTAACAGGGGCAGGGCGGGAGACCCAGTACTTC,CASSLTGAGRETQYF
few,.,TRBJ2-5,TRBV6-6,TGTGCCAGCAGGCCCCGCGGGCAGGGGGAGACCCAGTACTTC,CASRPRGQGETQYF
few,TRBD1,TRBJ2-3,TRBV7-9,TGTGCCAGCAGCTTGGGACAGTTTTCGCACACAGATACGCAGTATTTT,CASSLGQFSHTDTQYF
few,TRBD2,TRBJ2-3,TRBV11-3,TGTGCCAGCAGCTTGCTTGCGGGGGACACAGATACGCAGTATTTT,CASSLLAGDTDTQYF
many,.,TRBJ1-5,TRBV7-2,TGTGCCAGCAGCTCCGGTTCTCGGGGGACTAGCAATCAGCCCCAGCATTTT,CASSSGSRGTSNQPQHF
few,TRBD1,TRBJ1-1,TRBV4-2,TGTGCCAGCAGCCCCACAGGGGACATTGAAGCTTTCTTT,CASSPTGDIEAFF
.,TRBD1,TRBJ2-5,TRBV19,TGTGCCAGTAGTTTGATTCGAGAGAGGGGGCGAGAAGAGACCCAGTACTTC,CASSLIRERGREETQYF
.,TRBD1,TRBJ2-1,TRBV7-9,TGTGCCAGCAGCTTATCCGGGACAGGGAGGAATGAGCAGTTCTTC,CASSLSGTGRNEQFF
.,TRBD1,TRBJ1-1,TRBV29-1,TGCAGCGTTGTTAAACAGGGGAAAGCTTTCTTT,CSVVKQGKAFF
.,.,TRBJ2-2,TRBV7-8,TGTGCCAGCAGCGTGCCAGGGGGGTGGCGAACCGGGGAGCTGTTTTTT,CASSVPGGWRTGELFF
.,.,TRBJ2-1,TRBV10-3,TGTGCCATCAGGCAGGACAACAATGAGCAGTTCTTC,CAIRQDNNEQFF
.,.,TRBJ2-3,TRBV4-1,TGCGCCAGCAGCCAAGGAGTGAGCATTCCGAGCACAGATACGCAGTATTTT,CASSQGVSIPSTDTQYF
.,TRBD2,TRBJ2-1,TRBV20-1,TGCAGTGCTAGAGAAGGACTAGCGGGCTACAATGAGCAGTTCTTC,CSAREGLAGYNEQFF
.,.,TRBJ2-7,TRBV10-3,TGTGCCATCATGCTTGGGACCACCTACGAGCAGTACTTC,CAIMLGTTYEQYF
many,.,TRBJ2-3,TRBV12-3/TRBV12-4,TGTGCCAGCTCCGGGGGCACAGATACGCAGTATTTT,CASSGGTDTQYF
.,.,TRBJ1-4,TRBV12-3/TRBV12-4,TGTGCCAGCAGTCCCACCTTACGGGGCCTAGACGAAAAACTGTTTTTT,CASSPTLRGLDEKLFF
.,.,TRBJ2-4,TRBV12-3/TRBV12-4,TGTGCCAGCAGTTTGGCTGGGCTGAAGGACATTCAGTACTTC,CASSLAGLKDIQYF
few,.,TRBJ2-3,TRBV9,TGTGCCAGCAGCGTTTCAGGGGGGGGGCCCACCGATACGCAGTATTTT,CASSVSGGGPTDTQYF
many,.,TRBJ2-1,TRBV20-1,TGCAGTGCCCCCCCTCACCGGGACTACAATGAGCAGTTCTTC,CSAPPHRDYNEQFF
few,.,TRBJ2-7,TRBV7-9,TGTGCCAGCAGCTCCCGGGACCCGGGGTCCTACGAGCAGTACTTC,CASSSRDPGSYEQYF
.,.,TRBJ1-1,TRBV27,TGTGCCAGCAGTTTATCGATTTGGGGGAACACTGAAGCTTTCTTT,CASSLSIWGNTEAFF
few,.,TRBJ2-2,TRBV29-1,TGCAGCGTTGGACAGCCGACCGGGGAGCTGTTTTTT,CSVGQPTGELFF
many,TRBD1,TRBJ1-2,TRBV7-9,TGTGCCAGCAGCTCTCACAGGGGGCTCGACTATGGCTACACCTTC,CASSSHRGLDYGYTF
.,.,TRBJ1-6,TRBV2,TGTGCCACTGTTAGGGGGGGCAATTCACCCCTCCACTTT,CATVRGGNSPLHF